This entry describes one T cell receptor beta chain. These data belong to a study of T cell responses to AZD1222 COVID-19 vaccine. Sequenced by immunoSEQ multiplex PCR; TCRdb stores in-frame clones only, minus some. The repertoire includes approximately 140,000 clones, 75% to 95% of them detected once, and less than 3.5% sits in the top ten. The length of the CDR3 is 13 residues. Germline V gene lookup returns CDR1 SGDLS and CDR2 YYNGEE. Losses at the gene ends were 4 bases for V and 4 bases for J; bases not matched to a gene: 4. The specimen was peripheral blood, collected 28 days after the second AZD1222 dose. This chain links TRBV9 with TRBJ2-5, with 7 nucleotides matching TRBD1. This sequence originates from an adult who received the AZD1222 COVID-19 vaccine. CDR3 sequence reads: CASSRQGGETQYF. The DNA for the CDR3 is TGTGCCAGCAGCCGACAGGGTGGAGAGACCCAGTACTTC.